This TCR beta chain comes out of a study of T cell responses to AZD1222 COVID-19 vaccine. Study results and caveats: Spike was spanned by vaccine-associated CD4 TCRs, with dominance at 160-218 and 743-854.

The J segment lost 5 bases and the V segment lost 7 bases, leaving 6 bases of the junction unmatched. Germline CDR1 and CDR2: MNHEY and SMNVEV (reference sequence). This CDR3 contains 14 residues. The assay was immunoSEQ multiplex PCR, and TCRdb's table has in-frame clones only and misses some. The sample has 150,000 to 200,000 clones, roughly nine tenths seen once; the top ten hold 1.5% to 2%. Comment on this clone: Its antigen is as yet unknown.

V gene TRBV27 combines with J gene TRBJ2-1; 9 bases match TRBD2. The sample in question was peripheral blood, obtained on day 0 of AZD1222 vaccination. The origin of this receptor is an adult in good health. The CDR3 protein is CASKRGAGNNEQFF. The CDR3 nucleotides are TGTGCCAGCAAGCGGGGGGCGGGAAACAATGAGCAGTTCTTC.